A selection of T cell receptor beta chains follows, all from one sample in a study of blood T cell repertoires in COVID-19. Some clones are missing from TCRdb's copy, which holds only in-frame ones; the method was immunoSEQ multiplex PCR. The sample has some 490,000 clones, 80% to 90% seen once; the top ten hold 3.2%. The sequencing sample was made of peripheral blood. The receptors derive from a human donor in a cohort sampled during active COVID-19. CDR3s leave out the opening cysteine and the closing phenylalanine or tryptophan. Fields, in order: CDR3 protein, V gene.

ASSSRGLWVKNIQY	TRBV28
ASSPNPQGANSPLH	TRBV18
AWSLAEVPLEQY	TRBV30
ASSLDLTGFYEQY	TRBV11-2
ASSEEEVGTSYEQY	TRBV2
ATSRGGQGKSGYT	TRBV15
AISESAGARNQPQH	TRBV10-3
ASSLEGRGVGETQY	TRBV7-8
SASGRGEAF	TRBV20-1
ASTLDRGINYEQY	TRBV28